These T cell receptor beta chains were read from a single sample in a study of human T cells and chemical hapten exposure. TCRdb recomputed calls from the RACE reads with MiXCR, one row per CDR3 protein. The sample includes about 380,000 distinct CDR3 sequences, roughly 4.6% of them seen just once. The sequences come from whole blood, collected in connection with sensitization to the hapten diphenylcyclopropenone (DPC). These receptors came from a woman between 45 and 65 years old with alopecia areata. Some clones in this sample may be carry-over from other donors' samples. The CDR3 runs from the conserved cysteine through the conserved F or W. Each record gives: clone size, D gene, J gene, V gene, CDR3 DNA, CDR3 protein. The D gene is left open where the match is weak. Only part of the rows carry a size: once, few, many, or a class if the clone is expanded.

many,NA,TRBJ2-1,TRBV3-1,TGTGCCAGCAGCCGCGCCAATGAGCAGTTCTTC,CASSRANEQFF
many,NA,TRBJ2-3,TRBV25-1,TGTGCCAGCAGTGAATGGGTCGGCGGGGAGACAGATACGCAGTATTTT,CASSEWVGGETDTQYF
few,NA,TRBJ2-1,TRBV29-1,TGCAGCGTTGAAGCCCCCCACATAAGCTACAATGAGCAGTTCTTC,CSVEAPHISYNEQFF
few,NA,TRBJ1-2,TRBV3-1,TGTGCCAGCAGCTCCCAGGGATTTGGCTATGGCTACACCTTC,CASSSQGFGYGYTF
once,TRBD2,TRBJ2-2,TRBV5-1,TGCGCCAGCAGCTTGGAACCGGGGGGCACCGGGGAGCTGTTTTTT,CASSLEPGGTGELFF
NA,TRBD1,TRBJ1-5,TRBV28,TGTGCCAGCAGCCGATTATGGGACAGGGGAATGGATGGCAATCAGCCCCAGCATTTT,CASSRLWDRGMDGNQPQHF
NA,NA,TRBJ2-1,TRBV6-2/TRBV6-3,TGTGCCAGCAGTTACTCGTCGAGGGGGAATGAGCAGTTCTTC,CASSYSSRGNEQFF
NA,NA,TRBJ2-4,TRBV9,TGTGCCAGCAGCGCTAGGTCAGGGGGAGGCTTGTACTTC,CASSARSGGGLYF
NA,TRBD1,TRBJ1-6,TRBV4-1,TGCGCCAGCAGCACCCGGACAGGGTATAATTCACCCCTCCACTTT,CASSTRTGYNSPLHF
few,TRBD2,TRBJ2-1,TRBV9,TGTGCCAGCAGCGTCGGACTAGGGGTGAATGAGCAGTTCTTC,CASSVGLGVNEQFF
NA,NA,TRBJ1-4,TRBV3-1,TGTCCCAGCAGCCAAGATACCCTCTTAGAGGAAAAACTGTTTTTT,CPSSQDTLLEEKLFF
many,NA,TRBJ2-4,TRBV11-2,TGTGCCAGCAGCTTAGGGGCACCGGGACGGATAGCCAAAAACATTCAGTACTTC,CASSLGAPGRIAKNIQYF
many,TRBD2,TRBJ2-7,TRBV28,TGTGCCAGCAGTCCCACGGTGGTAGCGGGAGGATATTACGAGCAGTACTTC,CASSPTVVAGGYYEQYF
many,NA,TRBJ2-1,TRBV27,TGTGCCAGCAGTTTGCTAGATGAGCAGTTCTTC,CASSLLDEQFF
many,NA,TRBJ2-3,TRBV9,TGTGCCAGCAGCGTAGATCATGCGCAGTATTTT,CASSVDHAQYF
NA,TRBD1,TRBJ2-5,TRBV5-6,TGTGCCAGCAGCGATACCGGACAGGGGAAAGGGGAGACCCAGTACTTC,CASSDTGQGKGETQYF
many,NA,TRBJ2-7,TRBV5-1,TGCGCCAGCAGCTTGGACAGTTTAACCTACGAGCAGTACTTC,CASSLDSLTYEQYF
NA,NA,TRBJ2-1,TRBV29-1,TGCAGCGCCCGGACTTTTAAGGGCTACAATGAGCAGTTCTTC,CSARTFKGYNEQFF
few,NA,TRBJ1-5,TRBV7-7,TGTGCCAGCAGCGGGGGTGGGCCCCAGCATTTT,CASSGGGPQHF
many,NA,TRBJ2-5,TRBV5-1,TGCGCCAGCAGCTCTGGGGGAGTTAACCTCCAAGAGACCCAGTACTTC,CASSSGGVNLQETQYF
many,NA,TRBJ1-5,TRBV2,TGTGCCAGCAGGTTGGGCCCCTCCAATCAGCCCCAGCATTTT,CASRLGPSNQPQHF
many,NA,TRBJ1-5,TRBV6-2/TRBV6-3,TGTGCCAGCAGGGACAACCCATTAGGGAATCAGCCCCAGCATTTT,CASRDNPLGNQPQHF
many,TRBD1,TRBJ2-3,TRBV29-1,TGCAGCGTTGAGGGTTTGTGGGGACAGGGCACAGATACGCAGTATTTT,CSVEGLWGQGTDTQYF
NA,NA,TRBJ2-7,TRBV28,TGTGCCAGCAGTTTCCGGGGGGCAGTCCTCGAGCAGTACTTC,CASSFRGAVLEQYF
many,TRBD1,TRBJ2-7,TRBV12-3/TRBV12-4,TGTGCCAGCAGTTTAGCTACACAGGGGTTCGGCGAGCAGTACTTC,CASSLATQGFGEQYF
many,TRBD1,TRBJ2-5,TRBV9,TGTGCCAGCAGCGTAGGGACAGGGGGGAAGAACCAAGAGACCCAGTACTTC,CASSVGTGGKNQETQYF